The 26 T cell receptor beta chains presented below share a single source sample, sequenced in a study of blood T cell dynamics during melanoma immunotherapy. Time point denoted: week 3, after first cycle of checkpoint inhibitor. Some clones are missing from TCRdb's copy, which holds only in-frame ones; the method was immunoSEQ multiplex PCR. There are some 12,000 clones in the sample; roughly 88% occur only once, and 5% to 6.5% lies in the top ten. Material: blood, obtained from a patient treated with checkpoint blockade. The receptors were sampled from a human donor with melanoma.

V usage is TRBV25-1 and J usage is TRBJ2-1; D uncertain. Germline V gene sequence: CDR1 MGHDK, CDR2 SYGVNS. There are 16 residues in the CDR3. V dropped 3 bases and J dropped 1 base, with 13 bases sitting between them. CDR3 in amino acids: CASSDPAGTSYNEQFF. The DNA of the CDR3 is TGTGCCAGCAGTGACCCCGCTGGAACTTCCTACAATGAGCAGTTCTTC.

The chain has TRBV2 and TRBJ1-2; D unclear. Germline V gives CDR1 SNHLY, CDR2 FYNNEI. The V end lost 5 bases, the J end lost 5 bases, and 15 bases lay between the germline ends. The CDR3 runs 14 residues. CDR3 loop: CASSSRAKDYGYTF. The CDR3 nucleotides are TGTGCCAGCAGTTCCCGGGCGAAGGATTATGGCTACACCTTC.

The rearrangement joins TRBV11-3 to TRBJ2-1, with D unresolved. The germline V gene has CDR1 SGHNT and CDR2 YENEEA. V lost 0 bases to trimming and J lost 2 bases, with 8 bases between them. This CDR3 spans 15 amino acids. The CDR3 nucleotides read TGTGCCAGCAGCTTAGACTATTCTCCCTACAATGAGCAGTTCTTC. It is translated as CASSLDYSPYNEQFF.

This clone was recorded only once. CDR3 sequence reads: CASSPETGINYGYTF. Written as DNA, the CDR3 is TGTGCCAGCTCACCCGAGACAGGGATTAACTATGGCTACACCTTC. The chain is built from TRBV18 and TRBJ1-2; 7 bases match TRBD1. The V and J ends lost 3 bases and 1 base, in that order; junction bases with no gene match: 5. The CDR3 runs to 15 residues. The V gene's germline CDR1 is KGHSH and CDR2 LQKENI.

V gene TRBV9 combines with J gene TRBJ1-1; no reliable D call. Trimming stripped 0 bases from V and 4 bases from J, with 10 bases between. CDR1 and CDR2 (germline): SGDLS, YYNGEE. The CDR3 consists of 14 residues. CDR3 nucleotide sequence: TGTGCCAGCAGCGTAGGAGCGGTGTCCACTGAAGCTTTCTTT. It yields the protein CASSVGAVSTEAFF.

This sequence joins TRBV7-9 and TRBJ1-5; D is ambiguous. V lost 1 base to trimming and J lost 7 bases, with 8 bases between them. CDR1 is SEHNR, CDR2 FQNEAQ, per germline (reference sequence). The CDR3 extends over 13 amino acids. CDR3 amino acids: CASSLGGGQPQHF. The CDR3 bases are TGTGCCAGCAGCTTAGGGGGAGGCCAGCCCCAGCATTTT.

The V and J genes are TRBV7-9 and TRBJ2-7; 8 nucleotides agree with TRBD2. CDR1 and CDR2 from the germline V gene are SEHNR and FQNEAQ (reference sequence). The CDR3 consists of 15 residues. Trimming took 4 bases from V and 0 from J; bases not matched to a gene: 5. The CDR3 DNA is TGTGCCAGCAGCTCGCCGGGGGGGCACTCCTACGAGCAGTACTTC. Protein: CASSSPGGHSYEQYF.

The J gene is TRBJ1-2, the V gene TRBV6-6; 8 nucleotides match TRBD1. CDR1 is MNHNY and CDR2 is SVGAGI in the germline V gene (reference sequence). V was clipped by 5 bases and J by 10 bases; unmatched bases: 3. The CDR3 totals 11 residues. This CDR3 is CASSTTGDYTF. CDR3 nucleotide sequence: TGTGCCAGCAGTACGACAGGGGACTACACCTTC.

The CDR3 sequence is CASSFSVNEKLFF. CDR3 nucleotides: TGTGCCAGCAGCTTTTCAGTTAATGAAAAACTGTTTTTT. The chain joins TRBV7-2 to TRBJ1-4; D gene uncertain. Looked up from germline, CDR1 is SGHTA and CDR2 is FQGNSA. Trimming took off 3 bases at V and 4 bases at J, with 6 bases between the two ends. The CDR3 is made up of 13 amino acids.

The chain joins TRBV9 to TRBJ2-7; possible D gene TRBD1, 5 bases. The CDR3 consists of 14 residues. CDR1 is SGDLS, CDR2 YYNGEE, per germline. Trimming took 3 bases from V and 2 from J, leaving 12 bases between them. CDR3 protein: CASSATDRPYEQYF. CDR3 coding DNA: TGTGCCAGCAGCGCGACCGACAGACCCTACGAGCAGTACTTC.

The table lists this clone with a few counts. The chain couples TRBV7-8 to TRBJ2-5; the match to TRBD2 covers 8 bases. The CDR3 contains 17 residues. From germline, CDR1 is SGHVS and CDR2 FQNEAQ. Trimming took 5 bases from V and 2 from J; bases not matched to a gene: 13. The CDR3 bases are TGTGCCAGCAGCGTCCGTTCGGGGGCGGGGGGTCAAGAGACCCAGTACTTC. Amino acids: CASSVRSGAGGQETQYF.

This clone has only one observation. The chain joins TRBV19 to TRBJ1-1, with D unresolved. CDR1 LNHDA and CDR2 SQIVND come from the germline V gene (reference sequence). Trimming shortened V by 3 bases and J by 0 bases, and 5 bases separated the two germline ends. The CDR3 is made up of 13 amino acids. The CDR3 bases are TGTGCCAGTAGTATTCGTGTGAACACTGAAGCTTTCTTT. Translation: CASSIRVNTEAFF.

This sequence joins TRBV6-5 and TRBJ2-1; D call uncertain. V was pared by 6 bases and J by 5 bases, with 5 bases between. The germline CDR1 and CDR2 sequences are MNHEY and SVGAGI. The CDR3 has 11 amino acids. The chain's CDR3 is CASSSDNEQFF. Here the CDR3 DNA reads TGTGCCAGCAGCTCTGACAATGAGCAGTTCTTC.

The rearrangement uses TRBV19 and TRBJ1-6; D uncertain. With 7 bases removed from V and 2 bases from J, the gap between germline ends came to 9 bases. The CDR3 is 14 amino acids. Germline CDR1 LNHDA, CDR2 SQIVND (reference sequence). CDR3 in DNA: TGTGCCAGTACGGTGACAACCTATAATTCACCCCTCCACTTT. As protein: CASTVTTYNSPLHF.

This clone was seen just once. The V gene is TRBV9, the J gene TRBJ1-3; D gene unclear. Germline lookup yields CDR1 SGDLS and CDR2 YYNGEE. Trimming took off 7 bases at V and 4 bases at J, with 9 bases between the two ends. The CDR3 is 12 residues long. CDR3 bases: TGTGCCAGCGAGAGTACGGGAAACACCATATATTTT. Residues: CASESTGNTIYF.

This clone has just one count. The rearrangement joins TRBV6-5 to TRBJ1-5; D ambiguous. The CDR3 contains 14 residues. V shed 2 bases and J shed 2 bases, with 7 bases lying between them. Germline V gene sequence: CDR1 MNHEY, CDR2 SVGAGI. CDR3 amino acids: CASSYRTGNQPQHF. CDR3 in DNA: TGTGCCAGCAGTTACAGGACGGGCAATCAGCCCCAGCATTTT.

The rearrangement links TRBV13 to TRBJ1-2; TRBD1 might be the D (6 bases). Trimming removed 0 bases at V and 5 bases at J, with 16 bases between. Germline CDR1 and CDR2: PRHDT and FYEKMQ (reference sequence). There are 16 residues in the CDR3. CDR3 bases: TGTGCCAGCAGCTTAGGCGGGACACCTCTGGGGTATGGCTACACCTTC. Encoded protein: CASSLGGTPLGYGYTF.

V and J are TRBV19 and TRBJ2-3; maybe TRBD2 (6 bases). CDR1 and CDR2 from the germline V gene are LNHDA and SQIVND (reference sequence). Trimming removed 5 bases from V and 2 bases from J, with 11 bases in between. The CDR3 is 14 residues long. The DNA of the CDR3 is TGTGCCAGTAGTTCGGGACTTCTCACAGATACGCAGTATTTT. As protein: CASSSGLLTDTQYF.

This clone appeared a single time. V usage is TRBV30 and J usage is TRBJ1-2; TRBD1 might be the D (5 bases). The CDR3 sequence is 11 residues long. Trimming shortened V by 2 bases and J by 14 bases, and 15 bases separated the two germline ends. Germline lookup yields CDR1 GTSNPN and CDR2 SVGIG (reference sequence). CDR3: CAWSIGLGPTF. The DNA for the CDR3 is TGTGCCTGGAGTATCGGTTTGGGGCCTACCTTC.

This clone was recorded once. The CDR3, as DNA: TGTGCCAGCAGCTTAGTTGGGACAGGGAGTGAAGCTTTCTTT. It is translated as CASSLVGTGSEAFF. This chain uses TRBV7-2 with TRBJ1-1, with 9 bases fitting TRBD1. CDR1 and CDR2 (germline): SGHTA, FQGNSA. The CDR3 is 14 residues long. Trimming removed 1 base from V and 7 bases from J; junction bases left unmatched: 4.

The V gene is TRBV7-2, the J gene TRBJ2-1, with 9 positions matching TRBD1. V lost 4 bases and J lost 3; bases outside the gene matches: 4. Germline V CDR1 and CDR2: SGHTA, FQGNSA. The CDR3 runs to 15 residues. The chain's CDR3 is CASSSWTGDYNEQFF. The CDR3 DNA is TGTGCCAGCAGCTCGTGGACAGGGGACTACAATGAGCAGTTCTTC.

The V gene is TRBV9, the J gene TRBJ2-3; 12 positions match TRBD2. The J segment lost 3 bases and the V segment lost 0 bases, leaving 2 bases of the junction unmatched. Germline assignment: CDR1 SGDLS and CDR2 YYNGEE. This CDR3 region has 16 residues. The CDR3 loop is CASSVGLAGGTDTQYF. In nucleotides, the CDR3 is TGTGCCAGCAGCGTAGGCCTAGCGGGGGGGACAGATACGCAGTATTTT.

The CDR3 sequence is CASSLYSGDTQYF. CDR3 DNA sequence: TGTGCCAGCAGCTTATACAGCGGGGATACGCAGTATTTT. J is TRBJ2-3 and V is TRBV11-3; TRBD2 is a possible D gene (6 bases). The CDR3 covers 13 residues. The germline V gene encodes CDR1 SGHNT and CDR2 YENEEA. The V and J ends lost 2 bases and 6 bases respectively, with 9 bases between them.

This chain joins TRBV7-2 and TRBJ1-3, with a weak D call TRBD1 (5 bases). Between the trimmed V and J ends, which lost 6 bases and 0 bases, there was a span of 15 bases. Per germline, CDR1 SGHTA and CDR2 FQGNSA. The CDR3 is made up of 16 amino acids. The CDR3 sequence is CASRPRDRHSGNTIYF. The CDR3, as DNA: TGTGCCAGCAGGCCTCGGGACCGCCACTCTGGAAACACCATATATTTT.

A single count supports this clone. This chain uses TRBV7-8 with TRBJ2-3, with D uncertain. Germline V gene sequence: CDR1 SGHVS, CDR2 FQNEAQ. The CDR3 runs to 13 residues. The V gene lost 3 bases and the J gene lost 2 bases, with 6 bases spanning the gap. This CDR3 is CASSFLPTDTQYF. The CDR3 region has the DNA TGTGCCAGCAGCTTCCTCCCCACAGATACGCAGTATTTT. Full variable domain (outside the CDR3, taken from reference TRBV7-8 and TRBJ2-3): GAGVSQSPRYKVAKRGQDVALRCDPISGHVSLFWYQQALGQGPEFLTYFQNEAQLDKSGLPSDRFFAERPEGSVSTLKIQRTQQEDSAVYLCASSFLPTDTQYFGPGTRLTVL.

CDR3 bases: TGTGCCAGCAGCTCGAGTCCCACGGCAACTAATGAAAAACTGTTTTTT. Translation gives CASSSSPTATNEKLFF. The V gene is TRBV5-6, the J gene TRBJ1-4; D remains ambiguous. Germline lookup yields CDR1 SGHDT and CDR2 YYEEEE. With 3 bases removed from V and 0 bases from J, the gap between germline ends came to 12 bases. This CDR3 is built from 16 residues.